These 16 T cell receptor beta chains came from one sample sequenced in a study of naive and memory T cell subsets. Whole-study results and caveats: Especially in CD8 cells, naive repertoires contained a few larger clonotypes, possibly CD45RA-re-expressing memory cells.

The antigens of these receptors remain unknown. Both TRBC1 and TRBC2 were covered by a beta constant-region primer of two equimolar oligonucleotides. Ligated cDNA was amplified by four rounds of PCR with nested alpha and beta constant-region primers and SP2. TCRdb re-derived calls from the UMI-ligation and nested PCR reads in MiXCR, one entry per CDR3 protein. The repertoire holds over 110,000 distinct CDR3 sequences, with roughly a fifth as singletons. The sequenced sample consisted of naive CD8+ T cells from blood. All receptors come from a human donor in good health.

This chain uses TRBV28 with TRBJ1-4; the D gene is possibly TRBD1 (5 bases). V lost 3 bases to trimming and J lost 0 bases, with 20 bases between them. Germline CDR1 and CDR2: MDHEN and SYDVKM. The CDR3 extends over 19 amino acids. CDR3 sequence (DNA): TGTGCCAGCAGTTTGCCCCACCCCCCGACAGACCCAACTAATGAAAAACTGTTTTTT. It codes for CASSLPHPPTDPTNEKLFF. Variable domain in full (rest from reference TRBV28 and TRBJ1-4): DVKVTQSSRYLVKRTGEKVFLECVQDMDHENMFWYRQDPGLGLRLIYFSYDVKMKEKGDIPEGYSVSREKKERFSLILESASTNQTSMYLCASSLPHPPTDPTNEKLFFGSGTQLSVL.

The rearrangement uses TRBV2 and TRBJ2-1; the match to TRBD2 covers 11 bases. The ends lost 7 bases at V and 3 bases at J; junction bases unmatched: 5. Germline-derived CDR1 and CDR2 are SNHLY and FYNNEI. The CDR3 has 15 amino acids. CDR3 nucleotides: TGTGCCAGCAAGACCGGGACTAGCGGCTACAATGAGCAGTTCTTC. Residues: CASKTGTSGYNEQFF.

This clonotype was seen only a few times. This rearrangement joins TRBV28 to TRBJ2-1; the D gene is possibly TRBD2 (6 bases). CDR3 length equals 13 residues. The V and J ends lost 1 base and 5 bases respectively, with 6 bases between them. The germline V gene has CDR1 MDHEN and CDR2 SYDVKM. In DNA, the CDR3 is TGTGCCAGCAGTTTATCGGGGGACAATGAGCAGTTCTTC. This translates into CASSLSGDNEQFF.

The chain links TRBV7-9 to TRBJ2-1; no clear D gene. Per the germline V gene, CDR1 is SEHNR and CDR2 is FQNEAQ (reference sequence). Trimming took 0 bases from V and 7 from J, leaving 7 bases between them. The length of the CDR3 is 13 residues. The CDR3 DNA is TGTGCCAGCAGCTTAGCCCCCGGGAATGAGCAGTTCTTC. Encoded protein: CASSLAPGNEQFF. Filled out from reference TRBV7-9 and TRBJ2-1, the complete variable domain reads DTGVSQNPRHKITKRGQNVTFRCDPISEHNRLYWYRQTLGQGPEFLTYFQNEAQLEKSRLLSDRFSAERPKGSFSTLEIQRTEQGDSAMYLCASSLAPGNEQFFGPGTRLTVL.

The genes are TRBV28 and TRBJ2-7; 11 bases map to TRBD2. With 6 bases clipped from V and 6 bases from J, the junction kept 7 bases outside the gene matches. There are 14 residues in the CDR3. CDR1 and CDR2 from the germline V gene are MDHEN and SYDVKM. The CDR3 loop reads CASRLAGGPTEQYF. The CDR3 DNA reads TGTGCCAGCAGGCTAGCGGGAGGTCCTACCGAGCAGTACTTC.

V is TRBV6-5 and J is TRBJ1-2; D gene unclear. Germline CDR1 and CDR2: MNHEY and SVGAGI. Deletions cut 3 bases from V and 0 bases from J, with 14 bases between. CDR3 length: 16 residues. This CDR3 is CASSYSTRGTNYGYTF. CDR3 nucleotide sequence: TGTGCCAGCAGTTATTCCACGCGGGGTACTAACTATGGCTACACCTTC.

V usage is TRBV27 and J usage is TRBJ1-5; no reliable D call. Germline V gene sequence: CDR1 MNHEY, CDR2 SMNVEV (reference sequence). There are 14 residues in the CDR3. Between the trimmed V and J ends, which lost 5 bases and 0 bases, there was a span of 8 bases. The CDR3 bases are TGTGCCAGCAGTCCCGACAATAGCAATCAGCCCCAGCATTTT. Its translation: CASSPDNSNQPQHF.

V and J are TRBV13 and TRBJ2-1, with D maybe TRBD1 (6 bases). Looked up from germline, CDR1 is PRHDT and CDR2 is FYEKMQ (reference sequence). This CDR3 has 16 residues. Trimming removed 9 bases at V and 9 bases at J, with 27 bases between. This chain's CDR3 is CASRDTGFPWDSEQFF. Written as DNA, the CDR3 is TGTGCCAGTAGAGACACAGGGTTTCCGTGGGATAGTGAGCAGTTCTTC.

With regard to this clonotype: A read error may explain this, as a much larger clone is one base away. The rearrangement joins TRBV4-3 to TRBJ2-3; no reliable D call. This CDR3 region has 13 residues. Germline CDR1 is LGHNA and CDR2 is YSLEER. In DNA, the CDR3 is TGCGCCATCAGCCAAGACGCCCCAGATACGCAGTATTTT. This encodes CAISQDAPDTQYF.

The V gene is TRBV7-9, the J gene TRBJ2-1; D is ambiguous. There are 10 residues in the CDR3. CDR1 is SEHNR and CDR2 is FQNEAQ in the germline V gene (reference sequence). V was shortened by 1 base and J by 8 bases, with 0 bases between the two germline ends. CDR3 coding DNA: TGTGCCAGCAGCTTAGATGAGCAGTTCTTC. Translated, it gives CASSLDEQFF.

This clonotype was seen a few times. The chain couples TRBV20-1 to TRBJ2-1; maybe TRBD2 (6 bases). The germline V and J ends were trimmed by 3 bases and 2 bases, with 11 bases remaining between them. The CDR3 extends over 14 amino acids. Germline V gives CDR1 DFQATT, CDR2 SNEGSKA (reference sequence). CDR3 nucleotides: TGCAGTGCTAGCCATAGCGGCCCCTACAATGAGCAGTTCTTC. Translation: CSASHSGPYNEQFF.

The chain is built from TRBV10-3 and TRBJ2-5; 10 nucleotides agree with TRBD2. Germline V CDR1 and CDR2: ENHRY, SYGVKD. Trimming removed 11 bases from V and 3 bases from J; junction bases left unmatched: 6. CDR3 length equals 13 residues. For the CDR3, the DNA is TGTGCCGCCACTAGCGGGATGGAAGAGACCCAGTACTTC. Translated: CAATSGMEETQYF.

This clonotype has a handful of counts. The J gene is TRBJ2-7, the V gene TRBV11-2; D may be TRBD2 (5 bases). The CDR3 extends over 14 amino acids. V lost 1 base and J lost 3, with 10 bases in between. Germline CDR1 is SGHAT and CDR2 is FQNNGV. CDR3 bases: TGTGCCAGCAGCTTAGGAGGGCAGCTCTACGAGCAGTACTTC. Translated: CASSLGGQLYEQYF.

This clonotype was observed a handful of times. V is TRBV12-3 or TRBV12-4 and J is TRBJ1-2; TRBD1 is a possible D gene (5 bases). The CDR3 contains 12 residues. V lost 6 bases and J 8 bases, leaving 13 bases between the germline ends. CDR3 loop: CASRGLGVGYTF. The CDR3 bases are TGTGCCAGCAGGGGACTCGGCGTGGGCTACACCTTC.

The rearrangement uses TRBV28 and TRBJ2-3; D remains ambiguous. Germline CDR1 reads MDHEN; CDR2 reads SYDVKM. V was cut by 5 bases and J by 0 bases, with 9 bases left in between. This CDR3 region has 14 residues. CDR3 amino acids: CASSEETSTDTQYF. The CDR3 DNA sequence: TGTGCCAGCAGTGAGGAGACTAGCACAGATACGCAGTATTTT.

This chain uses TRBV28 with TRBJ2-1, with D possibly matching TRBD2 (5 bases). Trimming shortened V by 8 bases and J by 7 bases, and 12 bases separated the two germline ends. Germline lookup yields CDR1 MDHEN and CDR2 SYDVKM. The length of the CDR3 is 12 residues. CDR3 in amino acids: CASARGNNEQFF. CDR3 nucleotides: TGTGCCAGCGCGCGAGGGAATAATGAGCAGTTCTTC.